The 24 T cell receptor beta chains below were found in one sample sequenced in a study of beta chain features in type 1 diabetes (dated by TCRdb to the late 2010s). Libraries were constructed by the immunoSEQ multiplex PCR assay. All of the isolated RNA was reverse transcribed with the High Capacity cDNA Reverse Transcription Kit, so expressed TCRB transcripts were sequenced. TCRdb re-hosts the immuneACCESS table, in-frame sequences only. Its copies lack some clones; in the studies checked, an unresolved V gene accounts for under half of them, and the cause for the rest is not known. The sample table contains some 400,000 clones; only one count was recorded for more than 13% of them. The ten largest clonotypes hold around 0.02% of the sample. Input material: naive CD4+ T cells from blood. This specimen's cell subset or site label, interpreted: true naive CD4+ T cells. Receptors were obtained from a woman aged 18-30 years in good health.

This clone was observed a handful of times. The chain combines TRBV4-1 with TRBJ2-1; TRBD1 might be the D (6 bases). The CDR3 consists of 14 residues. Per the germline V gene, CDR1 is MGHRA and CDR2 is YSYEKL. V lost 6 bases, J lost 4 bases, and 13 bases lay in between. The CDR3 coding sequence is TGCGCCAGCAGTCAGACAGGACGGTACAATGAGCAGTTCTTC. Protein: CASSQTGRYNEQFF.

This clone has only a few counts. The chain carries TRBV7-9 and TRBJ2-5, with D hard to call. From germline, CDR1 is SEHNR and CDR2 FQNEAQ (reference sequence). V gave up 5 bases and J gave up 4 bases, with 17 bases separating them. CDR3 size: 15 residues. CDR3 protein: CASSRSVGPGETQYF. The CDR3 nucleotides read TGTGCCAGCAGCCGCTCCGTTGGCCCGGGAGAGACCCAGTACTTC.

This clone was seen a handful of times. This chain uses TRBV7-9 with TRBJ2-3; D is unclear. CDR3 length: 15 residues. V dropped 5 bases and J dropped 0 bases, with 12 bases sitting between them. Germline V gene sequence: CDR1 SEHNR, CDR2 FQNEAQ (reference sequence). Written as DNA, the CDR3 is TGTGCCAGCAGCCCAGTCAGGCTTAGCACAGATACGCAGTATTTT. This sequence encodes CASSPVRLSTDTQYF.

The CDR3 DNA is TGCGCCAGCAGCTTGGATCCGGGACAGGGGTTAGTAGCTTTCTTT. This codes for CASSLDPGQGLVAFF. V gene TRBV5-1 combines with J gene TRBJ1-1; 10 nucleotides line up with TRBD1. Germline assignment: CDR1 SGHRS and CDR2 YFSETQ. J was trimmed by 10 bases and V by 0 bases; bases with no gene match: 9. CDR3 size: 15 residues. Together with reference TRBV5-1 and TRBJ1-1, the CDR3 gives the full variable domain: KAGVTQTPRYLIKTRGQQVTLSCSPISGHRSVSWYQQTPGQGLQFLFEYFSETQRNKGNFPGRFSGRQFSNSRSEMNVSTLELGDSALYLCASSLDPGQGLVAFFGQGTRLTVV.

This chain uses TRBV10-3 with TRBJ1-2; 9 bases are shared with TRBD1. CDR1 and CDR2 from the germline V gene are ENHRY and SYGVKD. J gave up 8 bases and V 0 bases, and 1 base lay outside the gene matches. The CDR3 has 13 amino acids. As DNA, the CDR3 is TGTGCCATCAGTGAGTCCACAGGGGGCGGCTACACCTTC. This codes for CAISESTGGGYTF.

This clone was observed a few times. The chain is built from TRBV28 and TRBJ2-2, with TRBD1 as a possible D gene (6 bases). CDR1 and CDR2 from the germline V gene are MDHEN and SYDVKM. The V end was cut by 3 bases, the J end by 5 bases, with 13 bases between. This CDR3 spans 15 amino acids. The CDR3 loop is CASSLGRGRTGELFF. For the CDR3, the DNA is TGTGCCAGCAGTTTGGGCAGGGGAAGGACCGGGGAGCTGTTTTTT.

This chain joins TRBV7-2 and TRBJ2-2, with 14 bases identical to TRBD2. The CDR3 loop spans 19 amino acids. V was pared by 4 bases and J by 0 bases, with 7 bases of the junction left unmatched. Germline CDR1 is SGHTA and CDR2 is FQGNSA. The CDR3 sequence: CASSSGLAGGVTNTGELFF. The CDR3, as DNA: TGTGCCAGCAGCTCCGGACTAGCGGGAGGTGTGACGAACACCGGGGAGCTGTTTTTT.

This clone was seen only a few times. The CDR3 region is CASSLDSLVAGWEQFF. CDR3 sequence (DNA): TGCGCCAGCAGCTTGGATAGCTTGGTAGCGGGTTGGGAGCAGTTCTTC. The gene calls are TRBV5-1 and TRBJ2-1; 7 nucleotides align to TRBD2. After removal of 0 bases from V and 10 bases from J, the junction contained 13 bases not matched to a gene. The CDR3 spans 16 residues. Germline CDR1 and CDR2: SGHRS and YFSETQ.

The gene calls are TRBV27 and TRBJ2-7; maybe TRBD2 (5 bases). Deletions cut 8 bases from V and 4 bases from J, with 15 bases between. Germline V gene lookup returns CDR1 MNHEY and CDR2 SMNVEV (reference sequence). The CDR3 contains 13 residues. The CDR3 coding sequence is TGTGCCAGCGCCCCGCGGGTGAAATACGAGCAGTACTTC. Protein product: CASAPRVKYEQYF.

The V gene is TRBV29-1, the J gene TRBJ2-7, with a weak D call TRBD1 (5 bases). The germline V gene encodes CDR1 SQVTM and CDR2 ANQGSEA. This CDR3 region has 14 residues. The V and J ends lost 3 bases and 0 bases respectively, with 12 bases between them. CDR3 coding DNA: TGCAGCGTTGACGTGGGGCACAGCTCCTACGAGCAGTACTTC. This gives the protein CSVDVGHSSYEQYF.

The chain links TRBV11-2 to TRBJ2-6, with a possible D match to TRBD1 (6 bases). The germline V gene has CDR1 SGHAT and CDR2 FQNNGV. The ends were cut back, 5 bases at V and 4 bases at J, with 12 bases in the middle. The CDR3 extends over 15 amino acids. CDR3: CASSLTGHGANVLTF. CDR3 coding DNA: TGTGCCAGCAGCCTAACAGGGCACGGGGCCAACGTCCTGACTTTC.

The chain has TRBV14 and TRBJ2-1; 10 nucleotides line up with TRBD2. Germline CDR1 reads SGHDN; CDR2 reads FVKESK. The V segment lost 4 bases and the J segment 8 bases; nucleotides outside the gene matches: 14. The CDR3 loop spans 17 amino acids. This chain's CDR3 is CASSLPGLASEGHEQFF. CDR3 in DNA: TGTGCCAGCAGCCTTCCGGGACTAGCGTCAGAGGGGCATGAGCAGTTCTTC.

In this sample, this clone turned up a few times. V usage is TRBV9 and J usage is TRBJ2-1, with 7 bases lining up with TRBD1. Trimming took 3 bases from V and 9 from J; bases not matched to a gene: 9. The CDR3 length is 14 residues. Per the germline V gene, CDR1 is SGDLS and CDR2 is YYNGEE. CDR3 region: CASSGQGVISEQFF. The CDR3 DNA reads TGTGCCAGCAGCGGACAGGGAGTGATTAGTGAGCAGTTCTTC.

In regard to this clone: In the same sample, other DNA sequences code for this CDR3. The rearrangement uses TRBV14 and TRBJ1-1, with D possibly matching TRBD1 (5 bases). CDR1 SGHDN and CDR2 FVKESK come from the germline V gene. There are 13 residues in the CDR3. V gave up 2 bases and J gave up 2 bases, with 6 bases separating them. The CDR3 region has the DNA TGTGCCAGCAGCCAACAGGGTAACACTGAAGCTTTCTTT. Translating it yields CASSQQGNTEAFF.

The chain couples TRBV6-6 to TRBJ2-3; tentatively, D is TRBD2 (5 bases). Looked up from germline, CDR1 is MNHNY and CDR2 is SVGAGI (reference sequence). The germline V and J ends were trimmed by 6 bases and 6 bases, with 22 bases remaining between them. The CDR3 is 16 amino acids. The CDR3 DNA is TGTGCCAGCAGGACCTTGAGTGGGAGATTTGGGGATACGCAGTATTTT. It codes for CASRTLSGRFGDTQYF.

The chain links TRBV5-1 to TRBJ2-3; TRBD2 is a possible D gene (6 bases). Trimming removed 4 bases from V and 0 bases from J, with 18 bases in between. The CDR3 is made up of 17 amino acids. Per the germline V gene, CDR1 is SGHRS and CDR2 is YFSETQ. In nucleotides, the CDR3 is TGCGCCAGCAGCCCCGATTCGGGACTCGGAAGCACAGATACGCAGTATTTT. Its protein product is CASSPDSGLGSTDTQYF.

The chain employs TRBV6-5 and TRBJ2-7; 9 bases are a match to TRBD1. Germline V gene data show CDR1 as MNHEY and CDR2 as SVGAGI. This CDR3 comprises 14 residues. V shed 5 bases and J 4 bases; nucleotides not matched to a gene: 6. The CDR3: CASSDTGGGYEQYF. CDR3 nucleotides: TGTGCCAGCAGTGATACAGGGGGCGGGTACGAGCAGTACTTC.

This clone was seen more than once but under ten times. The same CDR3 arises from other DNA sequences in this sample as well. The chain uses TRBV5-1 and TRBJ1-5; D gene uncertain. Germline values: CDR1 SGHRS, CDR2 YFSETQ. This CDR3 contains 14 residues. Trimming left V 2 bases short and J 2 bases short, with 8 bases between. This CDR3 is CASSLREGNQPQHF. The CDR3 bases are TGCGCCAGCAGCTTAAGGGAGGGCAATCAGCCCCAGCATTTT.

This clone was counted between two and nine times. V and J are TRBV5-6 and TRBJ2-3; tentative D call: TRBD1 (5 bases). The germline V gene has CDR1 SGHDT and CDR2 YYEEEE. CDR3 length equals 15 residues. Trimming stripped 0 bases from V and 2 bases from J, with 10 bases between. CDR3 sequence reads: CASSLVPGYTDTQYF. The CDR3 DNA reads as TGTGCCAGCAGCTTGGTCCCAGGGTACACAGATACGCAGTATTTT.

The J gene is TRBJ2-2, the V gene TRBV10-3; 7 bases are shared with TRBD2. The CDR3 is 14 amino acids. Losses at the gene ends were 2 bases for V and 7 bases for J; bases not matched to a gene: 4. In germline, CDR1 is ENHRY, CDR2 SYGVKD. Here the CDR3 reads CAISELTSHGELFF. In DNA form, the CDR3 reads TGTGCCATCAGTGAGCTGACTAGCCACGGGGAGCTGTTTTTT.

This CDR3 reads CASSLTRATGELFF. CDR3 nucleotide sequence: TGTGCCAGCAGCTTAACGCGTGCCACCGGGGAGCTGTTTTTT. V is TRBV7-2 and J is TRBJ2-2; D ambiguous. V was pared by 2 bases and J by 4 bases, with 8 bases between. The germline CDR1 and CDR2 sequences are SGHTA and FQGNSA. The CDR3 contains 14 residues. Full variable domain (remainder filled in from reference TRBV7-2 and TRBJ2-2): GAGVSQSPSNKVTEKGKDVELRCDPISGHTALYWYRQSLGQGLEFLIYFQGNSAPDKSGLPSDRFSAERTGGSVSTLTIQRTQQEDSAVYLCASSLTRATGELFFGEGSRLTVL.

The chain is built from TRBV18 and TRBJ1-5; 9 nucleotides agree with TRBD1. The V segment lost 4 bases and the J segment 2 bases; nucleotides outside the gene matches: 0. Germline CDR1 KGHSH, CDR2 LQKENI. There are 14 residues in the CDR3. CDR3 in amino acids: CASSRTGGNQPQHF. Here the CDR3 DNA reads TGTGCCAGCTCACGGACAGGGGGCAATCAGCCCCAGCATTTT.

This chain joins TRBV29-1 and TRBJ1-5, with a weak D call TRBD1 (6 bases). This CDR3 is built from 16 residues. The V gene's germline CDR1 is SQVTM and CDR2 ANQGSEA. V was cut by 7 bases and J by 0 bases, with 19 bases left in between. CDR3 sequence reads: CSAYRDYPNSNQPQHF. In DNA, the CDR3 is TGCAGCGCCTACAGGGATTACCCGAATAGCAATCAGCCCCAGCATTTT.

CDR3 region: CASRSSGDSYNEQFF. The CDR3 bases are TGTGCCAGCAGATCGAGCGGGGACTCCTACAATGAGCAGTTCTTC. The gene calls are TRBV6-5 and TRBJ2-1, with TRBD2 matching 7 bases. This CDR3 comprises 15 residues. CDR1 is MNHEY, CDR2 SVGAGI, per germline. V trimming: 6 bases; J trimming: 0 bases; junction bases outside the gene matches: 5.